This T cell receptor beta chain was documented in a study of blood T cell repertoires in COVID-19. Study in general: The samples span acute and convalescent COVID-19 from the United States, Italy and Spain. The analysed material was cDNA or gDNA that came from T cells, B-cell-depleted T cells, or PBMCs.

In assigning cohorts, the study relied on participant-reported clinical history. Symptom resolution, clearance, or two negative PCRs marked the recovered donors of Cohort 3. The CDR3 contains 15 residues. CDR1 MGHDK and CDR2 SYGVNS come from the germline V gene. Unmatched junction bases numbered 5, after V lost 2 bases and J lost 5 bases. Assay: immunoSEQ multiplex PCR; the TCRdb copy retains only in-frame clones and omits some. The sample lists about 300,000 clones, 65% to 90% occurring once. The chain has TRBV25-1 and TRBJ2-3, with 9 positions matching TRBD2. This TCR was recovered from a man aged 25-45 years who had recovered from COVID-19. Sequenced material: PBMCs or T cells enriched from blood (not recorded which). This CDR3 is CASSEAGGRKDTQYF. The CDR3 DNA is TGTGCCAGCAGTGAAGCGGGAGGGCGGAAAGATACGCAGTATTTT.